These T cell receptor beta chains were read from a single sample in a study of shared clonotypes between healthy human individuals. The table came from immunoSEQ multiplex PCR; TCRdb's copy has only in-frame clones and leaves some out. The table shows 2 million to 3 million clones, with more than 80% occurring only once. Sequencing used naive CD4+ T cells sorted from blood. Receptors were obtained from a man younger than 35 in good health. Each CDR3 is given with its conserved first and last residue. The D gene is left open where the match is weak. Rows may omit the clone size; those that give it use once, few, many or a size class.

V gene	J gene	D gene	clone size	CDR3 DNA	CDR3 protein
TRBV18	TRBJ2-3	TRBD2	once	TGTGCCAGCTCAGCGACCCCGACTAGCGGGGGGACCACAGATACGCAGTATTTT	CASSATPTSGGTTDTQYF
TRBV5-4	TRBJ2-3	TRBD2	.	TGTGCCAGCAGCTTGAGAAGCGGGGGAACTCTAGGCACAGATACGCAGTATTTT	CASSLRSGGTLGTDTQYF
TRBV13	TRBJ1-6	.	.	TGTGCCAGCAGCTTAGGGCGGAGGAGTTCCTATAATTCACCCCTCCACTTT	CASSLGRRSSYNSPLHF
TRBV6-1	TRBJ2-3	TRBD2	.	TGTGCCAGCCGTAGCGGGGGGGCGGGTGATACGCAGTATTTT	CASRSGGAGDTQYF
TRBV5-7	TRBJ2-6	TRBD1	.	TGTGCCAGCAGCTTGGGGCAGGGGGACTCTGGGGCCAACGTCCTGACTTTC	CASSLGQGDSGANVLTF
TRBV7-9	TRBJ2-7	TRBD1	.	TGTGCCAGCAGCTTAGTAGGGACAGTCCAACCCCCTTACGAGCAGTACTTC	CASSLVGTVQPPYEQYF
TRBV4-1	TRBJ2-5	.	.	TGCGCCAGCAGCCCCCAGGCAGGGAGGGAGACCCAGTACTTC	CASSPQAGRETQYF
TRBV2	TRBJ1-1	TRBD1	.	TGTGCCAGCAGTCGGGACAGGTCGGACACTGAAGCTTTCTTT	CASSRDRSDTEAFF
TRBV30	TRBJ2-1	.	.	TGTGCCTGGAGTTCCCGTTACAATGAGCAGTTCTTC	CAWSSRYNEQFF
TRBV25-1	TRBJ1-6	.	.	TGTGCCAGCAGTGAAATGGAGCAGGCCCTAGATAATTCACCCCTCCACTTT	CASSEMEQALDNSPLHF
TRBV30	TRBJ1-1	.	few	TGTGCCTGGAATGGGGGCCAGACTGAAGCTTTCTTT	CAWNGGQTEAFF
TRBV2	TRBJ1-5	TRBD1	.	TGTGCCAGCACCAAGGAGGACAGGGGACTTCAGCCCCAGCATTTT	CASTKEDRGLQPQHF
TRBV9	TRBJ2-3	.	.	TGTGCCAGCAGCGCGCGCGGCACAGATACGCAGTATTTT	CASSARGTDTQYF
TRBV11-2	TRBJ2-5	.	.	TGTGCCAGCAGCCCCCTTCGGCAGGTGGTTCAAGAGACCCAGTACTTC	CASSPLRQVVQETQYF
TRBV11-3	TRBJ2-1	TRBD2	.	TGTGCCAGCAGCTTAGACCGGGGGGTGGATGAGCAGTTCTTC	CASSLDRGVDEQFF
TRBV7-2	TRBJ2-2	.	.	TGTGCCAGCAGCTTACCGGAGAACACCGGGGAGCTGTTTTTT	CASSLPENTGELFF
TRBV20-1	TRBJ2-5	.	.	TGCAGTGCTCGAGCCCAAGAGACCCAGTACTTC	CSARAQETQYF
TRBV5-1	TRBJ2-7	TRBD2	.	TGCGCCAGCAGCTTGGTTACTAGCGGACTTTCCTACGAGCAGTACTTC	CASSLVTSGLSYEQYF